Included here is one TCR beta chain sequence, with context. The antigen is unknown. This entry comes from a study of CD8+ T cells in alopecia areata. Findings of the study overall: Lesional tissue from the scalp (especially in alopecia totalis/universalis) showed higher clonality than normal scalp.

Investigators isolated RNA and reverse transcribed it into cDNA to act as the sequencing template. TCRdb's table, derived via immunoSEQ multiplex PCR, lists solely in-frame clones and lacks some. The sample shows 200,000 to 250,000 clones, 65% to 70% of them seen only once. Peripheral blood samples and lesional scalp punch biopsies were obtained from alopecia areata patients. Both CD4+ and CD8+ T cells were separated by sorting PBMCs. Sequenced here: CD4+ T cells sorted from blood, sampled at week 0. The receptor's source is a human donor with alopecia areata.

CDR3: CASSKGTSGDTQYF. The DNA of the CDR3 is TGTGCCAGCAGCAAGGGGACTAGCGGGGATACGCAGTATTTT. The chain couples TRBV9 to TRBJ2-3, with 12 bases matching TRBD2. V trimming: 4 bases; J trimming: 6 bases; junction bases outside the gene matches: 3. Germline CDR1 reads SGDLS; CDR2 reads YYNGEE. CDR3 size: 14 residues.